The clone carrying this T cell receptor beta chain was counted ten times or more. This sample was taken from a study of T cells in Graves' hyperthyroidism and ophthalmopathy. Germline V gene lookup returns CDR1 SNHLY and CDR2 FYNNEI. V lost 0 bases and J lost 11, with 13 bases in between. The CDR3 spans 13 residues. Ophthalmopathy cases met thresholds of Clinical Activity Score at least 3, NOSPECS grade at least 4 and duration under 3 months. Amplification targeted TCR beta CDR3 regions from RNA transcripts. RT-PCR in the first round (using the HTBI primer set) targeted the TCR CDR3. TCRdb analysed the multiplex PCR reads with MiXCR anew, one entry per CDR3 protein. The sample has a few hundred thousand distinct CDR3 sequences; less than 20% are singletons.

Sequences were obtained from blood. The TCR originated in a man younger than 35 with Graves' ophthalmopathy. This chain links TRBV2 with TRBJ1-1; perhaps TRBD1 as D (5 bases). The CDR3 nucleotides read TGTGCCAGCAGTGAAGCGAGCCCAGGGCTGGCTTTCTTT. The encoded protein is CASSEASPGLAFF. The complete variable domain, with remaining parts taken from reference TRBV2 and TRBJ1-1, reads EPEVTQTPSHQVTQMGQEVILRCVPISNHLYFYWYRQILGQKVEFLVSFYNNEISEKSEIFDDQFSVERPDGSNFTLKIRSTKLEDSAMYFCASSEASPGLAFFGQGTRLTVV.